The 8 T cell receptor beta chains listed next were all sequenced from one sample in a study of blood T cells in healthy people across ages. A second PCR of about 7 to 11 cycles used a sample-barcoded 5' primer and a J-beta primer mix. In TCRdb, the 5' RACE reads were re-called with MiXCR into one record per CDR3 protein. The sample contains fewer than 800,000 distinct CDR3 sequences, 32% of which appear only once. Sequenced material: blood. Every receptor here comes from a woman of 80 years or more in good health.

This clonotype was seen ten or more times. The chain joins TRBV24-1 to TRBJ2-7; D is unresolved. Per the germline V gene, CDR1 is KGHDR and CDR2 is SFDVKD. V was shortened by 3 bases and J by 6 bases, with 8 bases between the two germline ends. This CDR3 spans 12 amino acids. For the CDR3, the DNA is TGTGCCACCAGTGATACGGCAGGCGAGCAGTACTTC. Protein sequence: CATSDTAGEQYF.

Only a few counts were recorded for this clonotype. The rearrangement joins TRBV6-2 or TRBV6-3 to TRBJ1-5; 7 bases match TRBD1. The ends lost 5 bases at V and 0 bases at J; junction bases unmatched: 10. CDR1 and CDR2 (germline): MNHEY, SVGEGT. The CDR3 runs to 17 residues. CDR3 protein: CASSPGGQYDSNQPQHF. The CDR3 DNA sequence: TGTGCCAGCAGTCCCGGGGGACAGTACGATAGCAATCAGCCCCAGCATTTT.

This clonotype was seen ten or more times. The V and J genes are TRBV5-1 and TRBJ1-6, with D unclear. The CDR3 is 15 residues long. Germline V CDR1 and CDR2: SGHRS, YFSETQ. V was trimmed by 5 bases and J by 5 bases, leaving 14 bases between them. CDR3 sequence (DNA): TGCGCCAGCAGAGTCGGGCAGACTCATAATTCACCCCTCCACTTT. Protein sequence: CASRVGQTHNSPLHF.

This clonotype came up many times. The chain has TRBV2 and TRBJ2-1, with 11 bases matching TRBD2. CDR1 is SNHLY and CDR2 is FYNNEI in the germline V gene. The CDR3 extends over 15 amino acids. With 5 bases clipped from V and 7 bases from J, the junction kept 7 bases outside the gene matches. The CDR3 spells CASSNLAGGTNEQFF. Here the CDR3 DNA reads TGTGCCAGCAGTAACCTAGCGGGGGGCACAAATGAGCAGTTCTTC. Drawing the rest from reference TRBV2 and TRBJ2-1, the complete variable domain is EPEVTQTPSHQVTQMGQEVILRCVPISNHLYFYWYRQILGQKVEFLVSFYNNEISEKSEIFDDQFSVERPDGSNFTLKIRSTKLEDSAMYFCASSNLAGGTNEQFFGPGTRLTVL.

This clonotype was recorded a few times. Possible read error: a much larger clone is one base away. This chain uses TRBV7-8 with TRBJ2-4; D is perhaps TRBD2 (5 bases). This CDR3 has 15 residues. In germline, CDR1 is SGHVS, CDR2 FQNEAQ. The CDR3: CASSLFGDGKDIQYF. Written as DNA, the CDR3 is TGTGCCAGCAGCCTCTTCGGGGATGGCAAAGACATTCAGTACTTC.

This rearrangement joins TRBV6-4 to TRBJ2-7, with 7 bases lining up with TRBD2. Trimming removed 9 bases from V and 2 bases from J; junction bases left unmatched: 10. Germline lookup yields CDR1 MRHNA and CDR2 SNTAGT. This CDR3 is 14 amino acids long. As DNA, the CDR3 is TGTGCCAGAAGAATTAGCGGGCTTGCCTACGAGCAGTACTTC. It translates to CARRISGLAYEQYF.

The chain combines TRBV11-3 with TRBJ2-7, with D possibly TRBD1 on 5 matching bases. The DNA end is a closer match to TRBJ2-5, so the J assignment may be wrong. The CDR3 covers 15 residues. The V gene's germline CDR1 is SGHNT and CDR2 YENEEA. CDR3 DNA sequence: TGTGCCAGCAGCTTAGCCTTGGGCTACAGGGAGACCCAGTACTTC. It is translated as CASSLALGYRETQYF.

At least ten counts were recorded for this clonotype. This chain joins TRBV29-1 and TRBJ2-6; D is unresolved. The CDR3 contains 14 residues. In germline, CDR1 is SQVTM, CDR2 ANQGSEA. V dropped 2 bases and J dropped 0 bases, with 5 bases sitting between them. The CDR3 nucleotides read TGCAGCGTTGAATCGTCCTCTGGGGCCAACGTCCTGACTTTC. Its translation is CSVESSSGANVLTF.